This entry concerns a single TCR beta chain. The sample belongs to a study of blood T cell repertoires in COVID-19. For the study at large: Italy, Spain and the United States were the sources of the convalescent and acute COVID-19 samples. The cDNA or gDNA used as material had been derived from T cells, B-cell-depleted T cells, or PBMCs.

Methods used by the authors: For nucleated cells, counts were estimated from reference gene primer amplification. Produced via immunoSEQ multiplex PCR; TCRdb's table is partial and in-frame only. That table gives V, J and clone size, and the DNA gave D and trimming. The sample records approximately 94,000 clones, around four fifths being singletons. This CDR3 spans 13 amino acids. The V gene lost 4 bases and the J gene lost 2 bases, with 8 bases spanning the gap. Germline V lookup: CDR1 SGHRS, CDR2 YFSETQ. The gene calls are TRBV5-1 and TRBJ2-3, with D perhaps matching TRBD2 (5 bases). The TCR sequence derives from a man aged 50 or older with active or convalescent COVID-19. Sequencing was carried out using peripheral blood. The CDR3 DNA reads as TGCGCCAGCAGCCGGGATGTCACAGATACGCAGTATTTT. This translates into CASSRDVTDTQYF.